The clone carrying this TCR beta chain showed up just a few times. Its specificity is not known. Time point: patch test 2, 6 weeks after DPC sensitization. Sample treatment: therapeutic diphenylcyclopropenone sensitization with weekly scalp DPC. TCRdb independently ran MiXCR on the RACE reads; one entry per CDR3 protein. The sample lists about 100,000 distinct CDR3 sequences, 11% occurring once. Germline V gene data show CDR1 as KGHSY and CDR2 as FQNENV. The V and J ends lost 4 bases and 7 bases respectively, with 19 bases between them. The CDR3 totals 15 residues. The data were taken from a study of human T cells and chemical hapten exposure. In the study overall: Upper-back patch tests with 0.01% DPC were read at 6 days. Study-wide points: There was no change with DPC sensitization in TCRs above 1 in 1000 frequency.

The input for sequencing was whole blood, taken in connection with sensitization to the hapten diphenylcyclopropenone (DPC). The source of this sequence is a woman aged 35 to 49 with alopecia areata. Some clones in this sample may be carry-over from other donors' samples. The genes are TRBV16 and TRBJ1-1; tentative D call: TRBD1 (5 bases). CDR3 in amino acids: CASSPPPGGRGEAFF. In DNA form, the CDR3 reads TGTGCCAGCAGCCCCCCGCCCGGGGGTCGGGGTGAAGCTTTCTTT. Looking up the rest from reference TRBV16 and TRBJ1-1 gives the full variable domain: GEEVAQTPKHLVRGEGQKAKLYCAPIKGHSYVFWYQQVLKNEFKFLISFQNENVFDETGMPKERFSAKCLPNSPCSLEIQATKLEDSAVYFCASSPPPGGRGEAFFGQGTRLTVV.